This T cell receptor beta chain was recovered during a study of OX40 agonist ivuxolimab in advanced cancers. Context from the whole study: Ivuxolimab was a fully human IgG2 agonistic monoclonal antibody targeting the costimulatory receptor OX40 (CD134). Intravenous ivuxolimab was administered to patients every 2 weeks at six dose levels: 0.01, 0.1, 0.3, 1.5, 3 and 10 mg/kg. Of the roughly 53 patients in dose escalation, 19 had hepatocellular carcinoma, some 15 had melanoma, 9 had renal cell carcinoma and 9 had head and neck cancer. In the dose-escalation cohort, approximately 82% of patients were male, and the mean age was around 60 years with a range of roughly 23 to 79. Prior anti-PD-1, anti-PD-L1 or anti-CTLA-4 therapy was permitted, and roughly two fifths of dose-escalation patients had received checkpoint inhibitors. Partial responses were achieved by three dose-escalation patients, of whom one had hepatocellular carcinoma and two had cutaneous melanoma. Peripheral TCRbeta sequencing was intended to test whether TCR sequence diversity was altered and clonal T-cell expansion was caused by ivuxolimab. The monotherapy dose-escalation portion (N of about 52 patients) of the phase I ivuxolimab trial is reported in the paper. Beyond this particular receptor, the publication reports: Partial responders in the 0.1-3.0 mg/kg groups had among the lowest normalized peripheral clonal expansion, especially among CD8+ T cells. After ivuxolimab, CD8+ T cells had more expanded clones than CD4+ T cells on average. Low levels of normalized T-cell clonal expansion were also shown by some nonresponding patients. Which antigens the clonally expanded peripheral T cells were specific for was not determined. At doses from 0.1 to 3.0 mg/kg, clonal expansion was seen in both CD4+ and CD8+ blood T cells between baseline and week 6.

For sequencing of the TCRbeta CDR3 region, genomic DNA was extracted from the sorted cells. TCRbeta CDR3 regions were sequenced using the immunoSEQ Assay. Here the immuneACCESS table is served through TCRdb, limited to in-frame sequences with V and J called. Missing clones are a known gap in these copies; in checked studies unresolved V genes cover under half, and the rest lacks a known reason. The sample table shows some 110,000 clones, and just over 90% are seen once. The ten top clones hold more than 0.4% of the sample. For this chain, trimming is 0 bases at the V end and 6 bases at the J end, and the number of junction bases without a gene match is 3. Per the germline V gene, MRHNA is the CDR1 and SNTAGT is the CDR2. Its CDR3 holds 14 amino acids, cysteine through phenylalanine. Only the CDR3 portion is preserved as DNA: 42 bases, with reading frame beginning at the first base. With respect to this clone: Its specific antigen is unknown. Per-base quality was not reported, and no clone a single base away is much larger than it.

Patients with autoimmune disease history or receiving systemic immunosuppression were excluded from the trial. Peripheral blood for TCR sequencing was drawn from every dose cohort at baseline, at cycle 4 day 1 and at cycle 7 day 1. Samples were obtained from an open-label, multicenter, first-in-human phase I dose-escalation trial of ivuxolimab. Adults with locally advanced or metastatic melanoma, renal cell carcinoma, hepatocellular carcinoma or head and neck squamous cell carcinoma were enrolled in the trial. Before TCR sequencing, CD4+ and CD8+ T cells were separately sorted from peripheral blood.

This sequence was found in an adult with an advanced solid tumor such as melanoma, head and neck, liver or kidney cancer. The V gene is TRBV6-4 and the J gene is TRBJ1-1, with TRBD1 matching 8 junction bases. The sample consisted of CD4+ or CD8+ T cells sorted from blood, taken in a trial of the OX40 agonist ivuxolimab. The CDR3 reads as follows: CASSDSNRGSEAFF. In nucleotides, the sequence is TGTGCCAGCAGTGACTCCAACAGGGGGTCTGAAGCTTTCTTT.